Described below is a single T cell receptor beta chain sequence and its context. The germline V and J ends were trimmed by 3 bases and 8 bases, with 8 bases remaining between them. The CDR3 spans 12 residues. This entry is derived from a study of control samples from healthy donors and cancer patients. The repertoire was sequenced with immunoSEQ multiplex PCR; TCRdb's copy has only in-frame clones and lacks some. The repertoire holds over 150,000 clones, with approximately 92% as singletons. Sequencing input: blood. This sequence joins TRBV12-3 or TRBV12-4 and TRBJ1-3; D is unclear. The TCR originated in a man aged 25-45 years in good health. The CDR3 sequence: CASSLALDTIYF. CDR3 sequence (DNA): TGTGCCAGCAGTTTGGCTCTGGACACCATATATTTT.